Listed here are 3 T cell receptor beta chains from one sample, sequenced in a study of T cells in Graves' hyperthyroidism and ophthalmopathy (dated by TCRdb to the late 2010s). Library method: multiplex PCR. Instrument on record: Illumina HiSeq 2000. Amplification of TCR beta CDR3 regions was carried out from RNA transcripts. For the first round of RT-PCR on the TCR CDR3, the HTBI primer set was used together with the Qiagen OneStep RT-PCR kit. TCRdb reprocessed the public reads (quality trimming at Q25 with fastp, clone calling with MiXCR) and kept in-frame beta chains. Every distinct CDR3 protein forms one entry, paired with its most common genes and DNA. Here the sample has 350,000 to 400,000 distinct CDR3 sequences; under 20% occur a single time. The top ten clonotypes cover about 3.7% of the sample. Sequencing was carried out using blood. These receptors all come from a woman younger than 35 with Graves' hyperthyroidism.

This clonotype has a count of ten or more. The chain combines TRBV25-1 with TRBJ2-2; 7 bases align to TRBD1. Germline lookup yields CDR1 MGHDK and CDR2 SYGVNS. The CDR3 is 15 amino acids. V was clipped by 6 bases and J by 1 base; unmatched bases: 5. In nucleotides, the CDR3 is TGTGCCAGCAGACGGGGACAGTTGAACACCGGGGAGCTGTTTTTT. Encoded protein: CASRRGQLNTGELFF.

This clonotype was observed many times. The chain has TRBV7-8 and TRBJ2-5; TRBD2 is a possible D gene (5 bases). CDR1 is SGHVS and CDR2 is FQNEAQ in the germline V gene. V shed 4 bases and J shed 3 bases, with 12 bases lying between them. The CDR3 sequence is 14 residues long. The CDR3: CASSSRTGKETQYF. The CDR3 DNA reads TGTGCCAGCAGCTCTCGGACTGGAAAAGAGACCCAGTACTTC.

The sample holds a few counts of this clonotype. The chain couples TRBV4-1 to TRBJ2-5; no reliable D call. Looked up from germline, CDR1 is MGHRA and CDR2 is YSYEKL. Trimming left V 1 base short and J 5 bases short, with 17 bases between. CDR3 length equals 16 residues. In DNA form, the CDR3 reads TGCGCCAGCAGCCAAGTGGGGATTTTGGATGTGGAGACCCAGTACTTC. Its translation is CASSQVGILDVETQYF.